This TCR beta chain was found in a study of CD8+CD57+ T cells in acquired aplastic anemia. Study at large: CD4+ cells from healthy donors averaged about 10 million reads. Study-wide results and caveats: Patients and controls shared 25 to 30 CD8+ CDR3 sequences, which appeared highly expressed in patients and within their immunodominant clones.

Genomic DNA templated the TCR beta VDJ and CDR3 profiling. Using its own MiXCR run on the reads, TCRdb lists one record per CDR3 protein. The table has some 190,000 distinct CDR3 sequences, 46% seen once; the top ten hold around 2.9%. This clonotype occurred many times. What it binds is unknown. CDR3 length equals 13 residues. V trimming: 4 bases; J trimming: 5 bases; junction bases outside the gene matches: 2. Germline values: CDR1 SGHVS, CDR2 FQNEAQ. V is TRBV7-8 and J is TRBJ2-7; 10 bases agree with TRBD1. Source material: sorted CD4+, CD8+, or CD8+CD57+ T cells (not recorded which) from PBMCs. The sequence was obtained from a human donor in good health. In nucleotides, the CDR3 is TGTGCCAGCAGCTCCGGGACAGGGGACGAGCAGTACTTC. This sequence encodes CASSSGTGDEQYF.